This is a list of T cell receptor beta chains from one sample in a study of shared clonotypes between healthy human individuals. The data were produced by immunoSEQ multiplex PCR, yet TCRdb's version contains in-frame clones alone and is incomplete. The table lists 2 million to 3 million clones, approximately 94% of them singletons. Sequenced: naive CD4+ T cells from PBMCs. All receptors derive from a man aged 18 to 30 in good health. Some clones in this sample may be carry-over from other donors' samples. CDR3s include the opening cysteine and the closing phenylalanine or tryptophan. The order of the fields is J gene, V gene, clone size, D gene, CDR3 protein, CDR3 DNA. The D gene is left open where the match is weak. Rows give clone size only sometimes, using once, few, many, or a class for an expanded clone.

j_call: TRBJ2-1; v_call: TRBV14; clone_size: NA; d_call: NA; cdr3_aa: CASSQDPGQGFYNEQFF; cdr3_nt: TGTGCCAGCAGCCAAGACCCCGGGCAGGGCTTCTACAATGAGCAGTTCTTC
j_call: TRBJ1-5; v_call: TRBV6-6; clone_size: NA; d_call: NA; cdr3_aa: CASSLRQNSNQPQHF; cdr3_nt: TGTGCCAGCAGTTTGCGGCAGAATAGCAATCAGCCCCAGCATTTT
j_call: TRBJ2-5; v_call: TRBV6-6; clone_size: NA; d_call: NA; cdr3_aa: CASSYSVTRLETQYF; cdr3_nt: TGTGCCAGCAGTTACTCGGTTACACGTTTAGAGACCCAGTACTTC
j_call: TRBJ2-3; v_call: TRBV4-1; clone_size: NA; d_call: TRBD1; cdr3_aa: CASSGTDFFDTQYF; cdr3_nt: TGCGCCAGCAGCGGGACAGACTTTTTCGATACGCAGTATTTT
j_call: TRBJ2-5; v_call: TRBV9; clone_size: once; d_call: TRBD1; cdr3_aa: CASSAGQGQGTQYF; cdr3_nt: TGTGCCAGCAGCGCGGGACAGGGGCAGGGGACCCAGTACTTC
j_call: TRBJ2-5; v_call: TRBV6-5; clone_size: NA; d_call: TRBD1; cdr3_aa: CASSINRGRLETQYF; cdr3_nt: TGTGCCAGCAGTATCAACAGGGGTCGGTTAGAGACCCAGTACTTC
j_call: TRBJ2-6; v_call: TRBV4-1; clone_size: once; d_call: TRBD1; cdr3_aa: CASSQYTGTGPNVLTF; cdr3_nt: TGCGCCAGCAGCCAATACACCGGGACAGGGCCCAACGTCCTGACTTTC
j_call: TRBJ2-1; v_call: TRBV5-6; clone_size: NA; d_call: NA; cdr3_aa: CASSLPGGAYNEQFF; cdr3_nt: TGTGCCAGCAGCTTGCCGGGCGGGGCATACAATGAGCAGTTCTTC
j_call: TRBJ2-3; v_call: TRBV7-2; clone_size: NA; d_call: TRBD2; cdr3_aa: CASSLVVLAGVVVDTQYF; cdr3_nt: TGTGCCAGCAGCTTAGTGGTGCTAGCGGGAGTGGTGGTAGATACGCAGTATTTT
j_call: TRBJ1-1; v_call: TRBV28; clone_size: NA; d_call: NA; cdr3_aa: CASSPGTVNTEAFF; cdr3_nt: TGTGCCAGCAGTCCAGGGACGGTGAACACTGAAGCTTTCTTT
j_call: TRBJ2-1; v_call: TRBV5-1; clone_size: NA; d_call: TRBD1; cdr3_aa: CASSLPLDRGGEQFF; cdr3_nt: TGCGCCAGCAGCTTGCCCCTAGACAGGGGAGGCGAGCAGTTCTTC
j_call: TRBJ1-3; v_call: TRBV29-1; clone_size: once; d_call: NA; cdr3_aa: CSVEAFSGNTIYF; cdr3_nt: TGCAGCGTTGAGGCCTTCTCTGGAAACACCATATATTTT